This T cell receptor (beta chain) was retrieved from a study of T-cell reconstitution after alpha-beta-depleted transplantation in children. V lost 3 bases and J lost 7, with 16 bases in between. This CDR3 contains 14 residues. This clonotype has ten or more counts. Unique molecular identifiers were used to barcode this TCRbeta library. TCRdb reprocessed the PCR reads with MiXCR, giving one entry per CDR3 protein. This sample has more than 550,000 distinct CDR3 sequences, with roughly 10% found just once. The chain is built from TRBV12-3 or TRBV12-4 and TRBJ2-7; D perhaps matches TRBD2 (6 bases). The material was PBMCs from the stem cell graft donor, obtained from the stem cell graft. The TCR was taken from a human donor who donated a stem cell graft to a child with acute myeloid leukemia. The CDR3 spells CASSFGQGLREQYF. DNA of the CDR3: TGTGCCAGCAGTTTCGGGCAGGGACTGCGGGAGCAGTACTTC.